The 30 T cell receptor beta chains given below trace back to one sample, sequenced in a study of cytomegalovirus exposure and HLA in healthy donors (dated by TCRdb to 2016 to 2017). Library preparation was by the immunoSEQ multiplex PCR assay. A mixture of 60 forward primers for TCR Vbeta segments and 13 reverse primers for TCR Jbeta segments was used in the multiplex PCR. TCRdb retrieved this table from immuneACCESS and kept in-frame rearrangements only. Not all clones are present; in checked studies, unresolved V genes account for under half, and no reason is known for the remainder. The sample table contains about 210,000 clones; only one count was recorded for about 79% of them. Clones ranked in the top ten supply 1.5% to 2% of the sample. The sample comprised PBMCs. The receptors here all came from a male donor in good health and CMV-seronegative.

In DNA form, the CDR3 reads TGTGCCAGCAGCCCCGGGACAGGGGTGACTGAAGCTTTCTTT. This encodes CASSPGTGVTEAFF. The chain couples TRBV5-4 to TRBJ1-1, with TRBD1 identical over 10 bases. Germline V gives CDR1 SGHNT, CDR2 YYREEE (reference sequence). V was pared by 4 bases and J by 5 bases, with 5 bases of the junction left unmatched. This CDR3 region has 14 residues.

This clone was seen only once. The CDR3 DNA follows: TGTGCCAGCAAAGAACATTGGGCCGAAGCTTTCTTT. Translating it yields CASKEHWAEAFF. This rearrangement joins TRBV6-1 to TRBJ1-1, with D unclear. V lost 7 bases to trimming and J lost 8 bases, with 14 bases between them. Germline CDR1 and CDR2: MNHNS and SASEGT. CDR3 length: 12 amino acids.

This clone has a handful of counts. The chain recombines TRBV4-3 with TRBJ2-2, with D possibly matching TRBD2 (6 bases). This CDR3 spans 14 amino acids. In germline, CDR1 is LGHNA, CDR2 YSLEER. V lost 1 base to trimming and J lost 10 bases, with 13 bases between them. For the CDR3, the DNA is TGCGCCAGCAGCCAAGCCGGGAGAGATGTGGAGCTGTTTTTT. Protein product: CASSQAGRDVELFF.

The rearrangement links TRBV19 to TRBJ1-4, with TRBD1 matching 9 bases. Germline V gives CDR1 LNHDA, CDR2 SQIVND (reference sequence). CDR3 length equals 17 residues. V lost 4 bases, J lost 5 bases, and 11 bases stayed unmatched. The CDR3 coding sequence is TGTGCCAGTAGTAACGGAGGACGACAGGGGGGCAATGAAAAACTGTTTTTT. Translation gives CASSNGGRQGGNEKLFF.

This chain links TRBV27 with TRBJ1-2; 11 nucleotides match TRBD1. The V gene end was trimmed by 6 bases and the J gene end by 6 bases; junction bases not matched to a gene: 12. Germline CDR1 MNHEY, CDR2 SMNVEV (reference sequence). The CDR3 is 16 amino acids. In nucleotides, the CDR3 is TGTGCCAGCAGGACCGGGACAGGGGGAATGTGGGATGGCTACACCTTC. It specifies CASRTGTGGMWDGYTF.

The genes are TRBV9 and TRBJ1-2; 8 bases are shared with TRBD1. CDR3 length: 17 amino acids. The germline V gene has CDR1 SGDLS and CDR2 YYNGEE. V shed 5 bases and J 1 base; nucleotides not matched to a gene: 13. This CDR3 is CASSDSTRGRVNYGYTF. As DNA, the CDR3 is TGTGCCAGCAGTGACTCGACCAGGGGGCGCGTTAACTATGGCTACACCTTC.

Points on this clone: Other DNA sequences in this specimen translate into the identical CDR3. Written as DNA, the CDR3 is TGTGCCAGCAGCTCACAGGGTTACGAGCAGTACTTC. Translating it yields CASSSQGYEQYF. The chain has TRBV7-9 and TRBJ2-7; perhaps TRBD1 as D (6 bases). Germline V gene lookup returns CDR1 SEHNR and CDR2 FQNEAQ (reference sequence). This CDR3 region has 12 residues. V was clipped by 4 bases and J by 4 bases, with 8 bases between them.

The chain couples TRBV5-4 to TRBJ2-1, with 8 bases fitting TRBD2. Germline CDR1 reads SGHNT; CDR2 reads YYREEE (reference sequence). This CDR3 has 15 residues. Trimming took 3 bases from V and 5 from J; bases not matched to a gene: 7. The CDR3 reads CASSSSSGSDNEQFF. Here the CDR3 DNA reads TGTGCCAGCAGCTCTTCTAGCGGGTCCGACAATGAGCAGTTCTTC. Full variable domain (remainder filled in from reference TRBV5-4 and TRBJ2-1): ETGVTQSPTHLIKTRGQQVTLRCSSQSGHNTVSWYQQALGQGPQFIFQYYREEENGRGNFPPRFSGLQFPNYSSELNVNALELDDSALYLCASSSSSGSDNEQFFGPGTRLTVL.

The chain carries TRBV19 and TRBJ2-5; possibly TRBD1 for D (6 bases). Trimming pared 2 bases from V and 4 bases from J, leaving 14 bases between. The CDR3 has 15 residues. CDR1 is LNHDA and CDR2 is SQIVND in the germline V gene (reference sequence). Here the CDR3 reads CASSITGLLGETQYF. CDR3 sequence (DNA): TGTGCCAGTAGTATAACAGGGTTATTAGGAGAGACCCAGTACTTC.

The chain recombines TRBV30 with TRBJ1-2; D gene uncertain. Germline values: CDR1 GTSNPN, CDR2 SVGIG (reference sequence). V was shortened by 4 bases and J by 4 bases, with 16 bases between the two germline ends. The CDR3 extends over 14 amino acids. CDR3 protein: CAWNARRRIYGYTF. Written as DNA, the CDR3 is TGTGCCTGGAATGCTAGGAGAAGAATCTATGGCTACACCTTC. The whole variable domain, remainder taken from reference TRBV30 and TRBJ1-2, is SQTIHQWPATLVQPVGSPLSLECTVEGTSNPNLYWYRQAAGRGLQLLFYSVGIGQISSEVPQNLSASRPQDRQFILSSKKLLLSDSGFYLCAWNARRRIYGYTFGSGTRLTVV.

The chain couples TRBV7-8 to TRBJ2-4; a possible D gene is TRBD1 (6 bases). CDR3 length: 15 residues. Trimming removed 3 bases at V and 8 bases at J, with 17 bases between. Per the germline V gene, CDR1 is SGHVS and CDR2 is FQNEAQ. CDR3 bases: TGTGCCAGCAGCTTTAACAGGGACCGGGGTGACATTCAGTACTTC. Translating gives CASSFNRDRGDIQYF.

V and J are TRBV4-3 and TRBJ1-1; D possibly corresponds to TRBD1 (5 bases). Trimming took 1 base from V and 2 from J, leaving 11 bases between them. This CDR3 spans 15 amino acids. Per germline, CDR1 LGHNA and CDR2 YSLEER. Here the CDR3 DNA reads TGCGCCAGCAGCCAAGGGTCGACAGTCAACACTGAAGCTTTCTTT. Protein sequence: CASSQGSTVNTEAFF.

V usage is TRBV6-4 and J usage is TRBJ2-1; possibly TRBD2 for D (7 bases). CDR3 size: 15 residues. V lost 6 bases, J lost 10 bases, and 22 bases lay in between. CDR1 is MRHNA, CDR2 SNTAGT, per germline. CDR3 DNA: TGTGCCAGCAGCGCCAAGGAGGGGGAGGGCCCAGAGCAGTTCTTC. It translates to CASSAKEGEGPEQFF.

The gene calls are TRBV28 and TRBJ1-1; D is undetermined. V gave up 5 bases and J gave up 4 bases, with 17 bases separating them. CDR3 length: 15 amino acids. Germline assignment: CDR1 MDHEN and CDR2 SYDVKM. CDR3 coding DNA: TGTGCCAGCAGTCCACATTCTGGGGAGATCACTGAAGCTTTCTTT. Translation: CASSPHSGEITEAFF.

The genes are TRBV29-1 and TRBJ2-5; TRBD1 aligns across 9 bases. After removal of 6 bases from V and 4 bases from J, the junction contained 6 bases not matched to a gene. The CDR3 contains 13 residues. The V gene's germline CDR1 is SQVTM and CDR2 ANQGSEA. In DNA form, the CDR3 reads TGCAGCGTCCGGACAGGGGCGTCAGAGACCCAGTACTTC. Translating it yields CSVRTGASETQYF.

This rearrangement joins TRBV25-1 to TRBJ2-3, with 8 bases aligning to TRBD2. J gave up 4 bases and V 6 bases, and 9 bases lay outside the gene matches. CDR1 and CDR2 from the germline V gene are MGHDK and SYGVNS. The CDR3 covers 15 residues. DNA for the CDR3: TGTGCCAGCAGGCCCCCCGGGAGGGCCCCAGATACGCAGTATTTT. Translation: CASRPPGRAPDTQYF.

This CDR3 is CASSLAGGITEAFF. For the CDR3, the DNA is TGTGCCAGCAGCTTAGCGGGGGGAATCACTGAAGCTTTCTTT. This chain links TRBV7-3 with TRBJ1-1, with D tentatively TRBD1 (5 bases). The CDR3 length is 14 residues. The V gene's germline CDR1 is SGHTA and CDR2 FQGTGA. V shed 2 bases and J shed 4 bases, with 11 bases lying between them.

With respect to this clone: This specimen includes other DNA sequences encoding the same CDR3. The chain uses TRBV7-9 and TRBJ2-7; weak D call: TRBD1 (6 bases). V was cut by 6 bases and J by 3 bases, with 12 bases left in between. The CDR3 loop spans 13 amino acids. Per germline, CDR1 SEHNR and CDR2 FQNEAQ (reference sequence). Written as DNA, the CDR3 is TGTGCCAGCAGTCCGGGACAATACTACGAGCAGTACTTC. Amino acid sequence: CASSPGQYYEQYF.

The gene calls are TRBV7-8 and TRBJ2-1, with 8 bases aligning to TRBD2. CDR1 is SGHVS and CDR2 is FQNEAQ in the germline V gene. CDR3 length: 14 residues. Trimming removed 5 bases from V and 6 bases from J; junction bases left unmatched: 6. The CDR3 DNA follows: TGTGCCAGCAGCATCCCAGGGACTAGCAATGAGCAGTTCTTC. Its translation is CASSIPGTSNEQFF.

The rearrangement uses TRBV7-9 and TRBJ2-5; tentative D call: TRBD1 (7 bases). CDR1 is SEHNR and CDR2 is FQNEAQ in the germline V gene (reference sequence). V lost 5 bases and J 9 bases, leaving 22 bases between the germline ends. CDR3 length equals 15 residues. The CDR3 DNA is TGTGCCAGCAGCCCAGGGGGGACACCACCTCGGTCCCAGTACTTC. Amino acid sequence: CASSPGGTPPRSQYF.

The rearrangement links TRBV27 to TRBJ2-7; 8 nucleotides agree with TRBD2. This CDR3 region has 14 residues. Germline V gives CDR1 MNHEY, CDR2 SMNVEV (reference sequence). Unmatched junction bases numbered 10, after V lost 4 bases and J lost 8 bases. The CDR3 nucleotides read TGTGCCAGCAGTTGGCGGGGGGCGGAGGAAAAGCAGTACTTC. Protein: CASSWRGAEEKQYF.

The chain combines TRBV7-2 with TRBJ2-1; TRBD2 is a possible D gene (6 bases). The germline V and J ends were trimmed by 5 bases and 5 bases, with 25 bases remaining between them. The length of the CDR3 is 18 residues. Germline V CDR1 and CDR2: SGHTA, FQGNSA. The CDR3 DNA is TGTGCCAGCAGCCGAGTCCATTTTAGAGGGAGGATTGACAATGAGCAGTTCTTC. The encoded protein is CASSRVHFRGRIDNEQFF.

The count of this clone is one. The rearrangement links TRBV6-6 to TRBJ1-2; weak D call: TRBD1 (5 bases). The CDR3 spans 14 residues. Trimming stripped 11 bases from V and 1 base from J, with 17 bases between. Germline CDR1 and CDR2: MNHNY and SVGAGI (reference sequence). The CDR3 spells CAAFSDTFNYGYTF. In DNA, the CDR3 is TGTGCCGCCTTCTCGGACACCTTTAACTATGGCTACACCTTC.

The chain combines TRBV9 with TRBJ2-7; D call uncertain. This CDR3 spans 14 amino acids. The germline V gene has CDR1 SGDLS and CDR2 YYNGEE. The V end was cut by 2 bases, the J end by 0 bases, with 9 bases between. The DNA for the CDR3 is TGTGCCAGCAGCGTCGCCGCGAGCTCCTACGAGCAGTACTTC. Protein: CASSVAASSYEQYF.

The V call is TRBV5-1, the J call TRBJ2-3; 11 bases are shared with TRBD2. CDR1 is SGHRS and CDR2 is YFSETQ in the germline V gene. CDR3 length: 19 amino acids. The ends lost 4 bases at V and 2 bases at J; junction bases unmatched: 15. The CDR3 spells CASSIVLAGGPLNTDTQYF. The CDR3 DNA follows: TGCGCCAGCAGCATCGTTCTAGCGGGGGGCCCATTGAACACAGATACGCAGTATTTT.

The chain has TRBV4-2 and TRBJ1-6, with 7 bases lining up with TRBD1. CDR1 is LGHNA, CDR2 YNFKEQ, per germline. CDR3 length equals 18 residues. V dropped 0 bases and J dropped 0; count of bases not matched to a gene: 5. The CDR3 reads CASSQDARDSSYNSPLHF. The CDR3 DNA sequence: TGTGCCAGCAGCCAAGATGCACGGGACAGCTCCTATAATTCACCCCTCCACTTT.

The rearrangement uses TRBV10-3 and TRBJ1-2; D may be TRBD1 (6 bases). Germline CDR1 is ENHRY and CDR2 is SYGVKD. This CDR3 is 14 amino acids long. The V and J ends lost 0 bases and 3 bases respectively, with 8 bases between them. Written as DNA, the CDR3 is TGTGCCATCAGTGAGTCGGGGGCGCACTATGGCTACACCTTC. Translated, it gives CAISESGAHYGYTF.

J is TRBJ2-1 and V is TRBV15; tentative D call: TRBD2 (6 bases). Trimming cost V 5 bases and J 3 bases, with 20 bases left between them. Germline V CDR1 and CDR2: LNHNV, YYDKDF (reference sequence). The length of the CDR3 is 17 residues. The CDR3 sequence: CATSGPRDSRVYNEQFF. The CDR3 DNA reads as TGTGCCACCAGCGGGCCTCGGGACTCTCGAGTCTACAATGAGCAGTTCTTC.

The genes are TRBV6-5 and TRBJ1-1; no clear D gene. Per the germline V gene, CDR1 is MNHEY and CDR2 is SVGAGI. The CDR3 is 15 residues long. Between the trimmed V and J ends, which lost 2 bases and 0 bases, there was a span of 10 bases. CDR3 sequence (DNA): TGTGCCAGCAGTTACGAGAGTGTAGTGAACACTGAAGCTTTCTTT. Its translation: CASSYESVVNTEAFF.

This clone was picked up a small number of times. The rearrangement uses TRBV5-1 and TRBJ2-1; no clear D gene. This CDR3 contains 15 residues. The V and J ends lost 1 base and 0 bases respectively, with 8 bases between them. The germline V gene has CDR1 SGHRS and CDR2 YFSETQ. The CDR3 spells CASSLQVSSYNEQFF. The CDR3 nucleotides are TGCGCCAGCAGCTTGCAGGTGAGCTCCTACAATGAGCAGTTCTTC.